These 17 T cell receptor beta chains share one sample of origin, sequenced in a study of regulatory T cells in long-lasting Graves disease. Arm-PCR of CDR3 regions and iRepertoire HTBI primers were used to build TCR beta libraries. TCRdb fed the multiplex PCR reads into MiXCR, producing one record per CDR3 protein. Of 350,000 to 450,000 distinct CDR3 sequences listed, around 16% are singletons. Documented time point: newly diagnosed GD, antithyroid drugs for less than 3 months. From RNA extracted from PBMCs, the TCR library was made. These records were also assigned to another study, of T cells in Graves' hyperthyroidism and ophthalmopathy.

The sequenced sample was peripheral blood mononuclear cells (PBMCs), obtained at new diagnosis, from a patient treated with antithyroid drugs. The receptors stem from a woman aged 40-49 years with Graves disease.

This clonotype has a count of ten or more. The V gene is TRBV27, the J gene TRBJ1-5; D is ambiguous. This CDR3 region has 13 residues. V was clipped by 5 bases and J by 4 bases, with 9 bases between them. Germline V gives CDR1 MNHEY, CDR2 SMNVEV (reference sequence). The CDR3 DNA is TGTGCCAGCAGTCCCCCTGGGAATCAGCCCCAGCATTTT. It yields the protein CASSPPGNQPQHF.

This clonotype was observed many times. The gene calls are TRBV12-3 or TRBV12-4 and TRBJ2-2; the D gene is possibly TRBD1 (5 bases). Trimming removed 6 bases from V and 3 bases from J, with 14 bases in between. This CDR3 region has 15 residues. CDR3 sequence: CASSRRQTDTGELFF. The CDR3 DNA is TGTGCCAGCAGCAGAAGACAGACTGACACCGGGGAGCTGTTTTTT.

This clonotype was seen more than once but under ten times. A much larger clonotype is one base distant, so this may be a read error. The chain couples TRBV29-1 to TRBJ2-1; D gene uncertain. Germline V gives CDR1 SQVTM, CDR2 ANQGSEA. The V end was cut by 3 bases, the J end by 12 bases, with 9 bases between. The CDR3 contains 10 residues. The chain's CDR3 is CSVESAGQFF. The CDR3 DNA reads as TGCAGCGTTGAGTCAGCTGGGCAGTTCTTC.

V usage is TRBV28 and J usage is TRBJ2-3; D gene uncertain. The germline V gene encodes CDR1 MDHEN and CDR2 SYDVKM. V was trimmed by 10 bases and J by 6 bases, leaving 14 bases between them. This CDR3 comprises 12 residues. The CDR3 region is CATRGALDTQYF. In nucleotides, the CDR3 is TGTGCCACCCGAGGCGCATTGGATACGCAGTATTTT.

This clonotype has just a few counts. The J gene is TRBJ2-1, the V gene TRBV18; no firm D call. Trimming shortened V by 2 bases and J by 4 bases, and 6 bases separated the two germline ends. This CDR3 is 13 amino acids long. Looked up from germline, CDR1 is KGHSH and CDR2 is LQKENI. CDR3: CASSPAEYNEQFF. For the CDR3, the DNA is TGTGCCAGCTCACCAGCCGAGTACAATGAGCAGTTCTTC.

Notes on this clonotype: One base away lies a much larger clone, so this may be a sequencing read error. This likely comes from a read error, as the CDR3 has no conserved phenylalanine or tryptophan at its end. The chain recombines TRBV28 with TRBJ1-1; D is possibly TRBD2 (6 bases). The J call may be wrong; the DNA end is better matched by TRBJ2-3. Germline CDR1 and CDR2: MDHEN and SYDVKM. The CDR3 length is 20 residues. Here the CDR3 reads CATSRGPFLAESSSTDTQYI. The CDR3 DNA is TGTGCCACCTCGCGTGGACCCTTTTTAGCGGAGTCCTCTAGCACAGATACGCAGTATATT.

Notes on this clonotype: Its ends do not fully match the called genes, so a read error is possible. The V call is TRBV7-7, the J call TRBJ2-5, with a weak D call TRBD1 (5 bases). The CDR3 is 16 amino acids. CDR1 and CDR2 from the germline V gene are SSHAT and FNYEAQ (reference sequence). The CDR3 region is CASSSYEQGKGETQYF. Written as DNA, the CDR3 is TGTGCTAGCAGCTCGTACGAGCAGGGCAAGGGGGAGACCCAGTACTTC.

This clonotype has only a few counts. The gene calls are TRBV7-9 and TRBJ1-5; D perhaps matches TRBD1 (6 bases). V lost 8 bases and J lost 2, with 13 bases in between. The CDR3 contains 14 residues. Germline assignment: CDR1 SEHNR and CDR2 FQNEAQ (reference sequence). CDR3 bases: TGTGCCAGCGCAAGGGGGGGAGGCAATCAGCCCCAGCATTTT. Its translation: CASARGGGNQPQHF.

Only a few counts were recorded for this clonotype. The chain combines TRBV19 with TRBJ2-3; 13 bases agree with TRBD2. The CDR3 consists of 15 residues. V shed 5 bases, J shed 6 bases, and the junction held 5 bases outside the gene matches. CDR1 and CDR2 from the germline V gene are LNHDA and SQIVND (reference sequence). The CDR3 DNA sequence: TGTGCCAGTAGTGTACTAGCGGGAGGGTCCGATACGCAGTATTTT. As protein: CASSVLAGGSDTQYF.

The sample holds a few counts of this clonotype. The chain carries TRBV5-5 and TRBJ2-1, with 7 nucleotides matching TRBD1. This CDR3 comprises 16 residues. From germline, CDR1 is SGHKS and CDR2 YYEKEE (reference sequence). The trim removed 1 base at V and 0 bases at J, leaving 4 bases unmatched. For the CDR3, the DNA is TGTGCCAGCAGCTTGACAGGGGCGGGCTCCTACAATGAGCAGTTCTTC. It encodes CASSLTGAGSYNEQFF.

V and J are TRBV4-2 and TRBJ2-7; 9 bases match TRBD2. Germline values: CDR1 LGHNA, CDR2 YNFKEQ. The V and J ends lost 0 bases and 4 bases, in that order; junction bases with no gene match: 4. The CDR3 has 15 residues. The chain's CDR3 is CASSQEASGTYEQYF. The CDR3, as DNA: TGTGCCAGCAGCCAAGAAGCTAGCGGGACATACGAGCAGTACTTC.

This clonotype was seen many times. J is TRBJ2-5 and V is TRBV2; 11 bases are shared with TRBD2. The trim removed 5 bases at V and 4 bases at J, leaving 9 bases unmatched. The germline V gene has CDR1 SNHLY and CDR2 FYNNEI. The CDR3 extends over 16 amino acids. CDR3 nucleotide sequence: TGTGCCAGCAGTTCTCCGACTAGCGGGAATACAGAGACCCAGTACTTC. Encoded protein: CASSSPTSGNTETQYF.

This clonotype was recorded many times. The J gene is TRBJ1-2, the V gene TRBV28; D is undetermined. This CDR3 region has 12 residues. V was pared by 6 bases and J by 6 bases, with 11 bases between. Germline CDR1 MDHEN, CDR2 SYDVKM. CDR3 residues: CASRVESDGYTF. The DNA of the CDR3 is TGTGCCAGCAGGGTGGAAAGCGATGGCTACACCTTC.

This clonotype showed up many times. The chain links TRBV24-1 to TRBJ2-2, with 7 bases matching TRBD1. V was pared by 5 bases and J by 3 bases, with 2 bases of the junction left unmatched. The length of the CDR3 is 14 residues. From germline, CDR1 is KGHDR and CDR2 SFDVKD. CDR3 region: CATSVQGDTGELFF. CDR3 sequence (DNA): TGTGCCACCAGTGTCCAGGGGGACACCGGGGAGCTGTTTTTT.

As for this clonotype: A much larger clone sits a single nucleotide away, making a read error possible. The CDR3 DNA follows: TGTGCCAGCGGCTCAGGCCAAAACTCCTACGAGCAGTACTTC. Its protein is CASGSGQNSYEQYF. The gene calls are TRBV7-9 and TRBJ2-7; D gene ambiguous. Germline CDR1 is SEHNR and CDR2 is FQNEAQ (reference sequence). The CDR3 length is 14 residues. Trimming took 8 bases from V and 0 from J, leaving 14 bases between them. Looking up the rest from reference TRBV7-9 and TRBJ2-7 gives the full variable domain: DTGVSQNPRHKITKRGQNVTFRCDPISEHNRLYWYRQTLGQGPEFLTYFQNEAQLEKSRLLSDRFSAERPKGSFSTLEIQRTEQGDSAMYLCASGSGQNSYEQYFGPGTRLTVT.

For the CDR3, the DNA is TGTGCCAGCAGTTACTCTCGGCAGGGGAGCTCTGGAAACACCATATATTTT. Amino acid sequence: CASSYSRQGSSGNTIYF. The genes are TRBV6-5 and TRBJ1-3; D possibly corresponds to TRBD1 (6 bases). CDR1 and CDR2 from the germline V gene are MNHEY and SVGAGI. Trimming pared 0 bases from V and 0 bases from J, leaving 12 bases between. The CDR3 has 17 residues.

As concerns this clonotype: A read error is the likely source, as a far larger clone sits one nucleotide away. This chain uses TRBV11-2 with TRBJ2-7, with 8 bases that match TRBD1. The CDR3 length is 13 residues. The germline gives CDR1 SGHAT, CDR2 FQNNGV. The junction had 6 bases not matched to a gene; V was cut back by 5 bases and J by 6 bases. The chain's CDR3 is CASSPTGGSEQYF. The CDR3 DNA reads as TGTGCCAGCAGCCCTACAGGGGGAAGCGAGCAGTACTTC.